This T cell receptor beta chain derives from a study of blood T cell repertoires in COVID-19. About the research overall: Material from acute and convalescent COVID-19 was sourced from the United States, Italy and Spain. PBMCs, B-cell-depleted T cells, or T cells provided the cDNA or gDNA that made up the material.

Authors' methods: The assay estimated nucleated cells by amplifying reference gene primers. This table comes from immunoSEQ multiplex PCR, and its TCRdb copy is limited to in-frame clones, with some not included. V, J and clone size derive from that table, while D and trimming were established from the DNA sequence. The sample has 140,000 to 150,000 clones, over 75% seen once. Germline V gene sequence: CDR1 SNHLY, CDR2 FYNNEI. The CDR3 length is 13 residues. Trimming left V 10 bases short and J 3 bases short, with 13 bases between. The TCR comes from a woman aged 45 to 65 with acute or convalescent COVID-19. V usage is TRBV2 and J usage is TRBJ1-3, with no clear D. Sequencing used peripheral blood. The CDR3 spells CATTDTVGNTIYF. The DNA of the CDR3 is TGTGCCACCACCGACACGGTTGGAAACACCATATATTTT.